The sample holds a few counts of the clone carrying this TCR beta chain. No antigen is known for it. This CDR3 is built from 16 residues. The V gene end was trimmed by 3 bases and the J gene end by 2 bases; junction bases not matched to a gene: 6. This sample was included in a study of OX40 agonist ivuxolimab in advanced cancers. Whole-study findings and limits: At 0.1 to 3.0 mg/kg, CD4+ and CD8+ blood T cells expanded clonally by week 6.

TCRdb keeps only in-frame clones here, not all; method: immunoSEQ multiplex PCR. This table holds about 36,000 clones, 74% found once. The material was CD4+ or CD8+ T cells sorted from blood, obtained in a trial of the OX40 agonist ivuxolimab. The receptor's source is an adult with an advanced solid tumor such as melanoma, head and neck, liver or kidney cancer. This chain joins TRBV23-1 and TRBJ2-3; 9 bases are shared with TRBD1. TRBV23-1 is noted as an ORF with a role that remains uncertain. In DNA form, the CDR3 reads TGCGCCAGCAGTCAGAGAGACAGGGGGTCCACAGATACGCAGTATTTT. Amino acids: CASSQRDRGSTDTQYF.